One sample yielded the 16 T cell receptor beta chains listed below, sequenced in a study of CD8+CD57+ T cells in acquired aplastic anemia. The study profiled TCR beta VDJ and CDR3 using genomic DNA as template. TCRdb processed the reads anew with MiXCR; each CDR3 protein has one entry. The repertoire holds some 68,000 distinct CDR3 sequences, with 45% to 55% as singletons. The material sequenced was sorted CD4+, CD8+, or CD8+CD57+ T cells (not recorded which) from PBMCs. The receptors stem from a human donor in good health, serving as a control.

This clonotype occurred many times. The chain carries TRBV6-1 and TRBJ1-1; TRBD1 might be the D (5 bases). The ends were cut back, 4 bases at V and 1 base at J, with 10 bases in the middle. Germline assignment: CDR1 MNHNS and CDR2 SASEGT. The length of the CDR3 is 14 residues. CDR3 region: CASSVGGENTEAFF. In DNA form, the CDR3 reads TGTGCCAGCAGTGTCGGGGGAGAGAACACTGAAGCTTTCTTT.

The V call is TRBV10-3, the J call TRBJ1-4; D perhaps matches TRBD1 (6 bases). Trimming took off 2 bases at V and 13 bases at J, with 14 bases between the two ends. The germline V gene encodes CDR1 ENHRY and CDR2 SYGVKD. The length of the CDR3 is 13 residues. The CDR3 is CAISELQGRGLFF. Here the CDR3 DNA reads TGTGCCATCAGTGAGCTCCAGGGCAGGGGACTGTTTTTT.

There are many counts of this clonotype. The chain links TRBV9 to TRBJ2-3; 8 positions agree with TRBD2. The junction had 5 bases not matched to a gene; V was cut back by 0 bases and J by 2 bases. The CDR3 sequence is 16 residues long. Per germline, CDR1 SGDLS and CDR2 YYNGEE. In nucleotides, the CDR3 is TGTGCCAGCAGCGTAGCGGGAGGGGATATCACAGATACGCAGTATTTT. As protein: CASSVAGGDITDTQYF.

This clonotype showed up many times. CDR3 DNA sequence: TGCGCCAGCAGCGAACGACAGGGGGGAGTGAACACTGAAGCTTTCTTT. Amino acids: CASSERQGGVNTEAFF. The rearrangement joins TRBV4-1 to TRBJ1-1; 9 nucleotides align to TRBD1. The J segment lost 0 bases and the V segment lost 5 bases, leaving 7 bases of the junction unmatched. This CDR3 is built from 16 residues. Germline CDR1 MGHRA, CDR2 YSYEKL.

J is TRBJ2-5 and V is TRBV11-2, with D possibly matching TRBD2 (6 bases). V lost 5 bases and J 1 base, leaving 11 bases between the germline ends. Per germline, CDR1 SGHAT and CDR2 FQNNGV. CDR3 size: 14 residues. The CDR3 nucleotides read TGTGCCAGCAGCCTGGGAGGCTTCCAAGAGACCCAGTACTTC. Translating gives CASSLGGFQETQYF.

This chain links TRBV15 with TRBJ2-7; 8 nucleotides line up with TRBD1. In germline, CDR1 is LNHNV, CDR2 YYDKDF (reference sequence). This CDR3 is built from 16 residues. The ends lost 5 bases at V and 1 base at J; junction bases unmatched: 10. In DNA form, the CDR3 reads TGTGCCACCAGCCACTCTTCCGGGACAGGTTCCTACGAGCAGTACTTC. It encodes CATSHSSGTGSYEQYF. The whole variable domain, remainder taken from reference TRBV15 and TRBJ2-7, is DAMVIQNPRYQVTQFGKPVTLSCSQTLNHNVMYWYQQKSSQAPKLLFHYYDKDFNNEADTPDNFQSRRPNTSFCFLDIRSPGLGDTAMYLCATSHSSGTGSYEQYFGPGTRLTVT.

In this sample, this clonotype turned up a few times. The V call is TRBV10-3, the J call TRBJ1-2, with a possible D match to TRBD1 (5 bases). The V end lost 2 bases, the J end lost 4 bases, and 8 bases lay between the germline ends. There are 13 residues in the CDR3. CDR1 is ENHRY, CDR2 SYGVKD, per germline. CDR3 sequence (DNA): TGTGCCATCAGTGAGACTCAGGGCTATGGCTACACCTTC. Its protein is CAISETQGYGYTF.

The V gene is TRBV19, the J gene TRBJ2-1; TRBD2 matches 7 bases. Per germline, CDR1 LNHDA and CDR2 SQIVND (reference sequence). Trimming took 6 bases from V and 5 from J; bases not matched to a gene: 13. The CDR3 has 16 residues. The CDR3 reads CASSSLGRTANNEQFF. In DNA form, the CDR3 reads TGTGCCAGTAGCAGCCTCGGGAGGACGGCTAACAATGAGCAGTTCTTC.

V gene TRBV29-1 combines with J gene TRBJ1-1, with unresolved D. The CDR3 spans 13 residues. Germline values: CDR1 SQVTM, CDR2 ANQGSEA. The V end lost 4 bases, the J end lost 1 base, and 10 bases lay between the germline ends. The CDR3 nucleotides read TGCAGCGTTGGTCCCGGCAGGAACACTGAAGCTTTCTTT. It translates to CSVGPGRNTEAFF.

The chain uses TRBV29-1 and TRBJ1-1; D gene ambiguous. Germline-derived CDR1 and CDR2 are SQVTM and ANQGSEA. V lost 7 bases to trimming and J lost 4 bases, with 16 bases between them. The CDR3 covers 13 residues. The CDR3 bases are TGCAGCGCAAAGCCCCCTCACGGCACTGAAGCTTTCTTT. It encodes CSAKPPHGTEAFF. The full variable domain, completed using reference TRBV29-1 and TRBJ1-1, is SAVISQKPSRDICQRGTSLTIQCQVDSQVTMMFWYRQQPGQSLTLIATANQGSEATYESGFVIDKFPISRPNLTFSTLTVSNMSPEDSSIYLCSAKPPHGTEAFFGQGTRLTVV.

There are many counts of this clonotype. The chain links TRBV20-1 to TRBJ2-5, with D perhaps TRBD2 (5 bases). CDR1 is DFQATT and CDR2 is SNEGSKA in the germline V gene (reference sequence). With 3 bases removed from V and 5 bases from J, the gap between germline ends came to 16 bases. The CDR3 contains 14 residues. The CDR3 region is CSASLANFAETQYF. As DNA, the CDR3 is TGCAGTGCTAGCCTAGCTAACTTCGCGGAGACCCAGTACTTC.

The V and J genes are TRBV7-2 and TRBJ1-1; TRBD1 aligns across 8 bases. V shed 5 bases and J 5 bases; nucleotides not matched to a gene: 4. The germline CDR1 and CDR2 sequences are SGHTA and FQGNSA. The CDR3 has 13 amino acids. The CDR3 here is CASSVTGGTEAFF. CDR3 DNA: TGTGCCAGCAGCGTAACAGGGGGGACTGAAGCTTTCTTT.

By sample fraction, this clonotype is medium-sized (0.01 to 0.1%). The V gene is TRBV10-3, the J gene TRBJ1-5; D not resolved. V dropped 6 bases and J dropped 3 bases, with 15 bases sitting between them. The V gene's germline CDR1 is ENHRY and CDR2 SYGVKD. This CDR3 contains 15 residues. The DNA of the CDR3 is TGTGCCATCAGCTCAGACCTACCCTCCAATCAGCCCCAGCATTTT. It yields the protein CAISSDLPSNQPQHF.

This clonotype has ten or more counts. This chain uses TRBV7-3 with TRBJ2-3, with D possibly called TRBD1 or TRBD2 (5 bases each). V was cut by 0 bases and J by 1 base, with 5 bases left in between. The length of the CDR3 is 14 residues. Germline V gene sequence: CDR1 SGHTA, CDR2 FQGTGA. The CDR3 here is CASSLTGGTDTQYF. CDR3 nucleotides: TGTGCCAGCAGCTTAACGGGGGGCACAGATACGCAGTATTTT.

The chain links TRBV2 to TRBJ2-1; the D is unclear. This CDR3 is 13 amino acids long. With 6 bases removed from V and 7 bases from J, the gap between germline ends came to 13 bases. Germline assignment: CDR1 SNHLY and CDR2 FYNNEI. CDR3 residues: CASSPLGPNEQFF. The CDR3 DNA follows: TGTGCCAGCAGCCCCCTAGGGCCGAATGAGCAGTTCTTC.

This chain uses TRBV2 with TRBJ1-1; D ambiguous. Germline CDR1 and CDR2: SNHLY and FYNNEI. The CDR3 consists of 11 residues. V gave up 5 bases and J gave up 3 bases, with 4 bases separating them. The CDR3 spells CASSMDTEAFF. CDR3 bases: TGTGCCAGCAGTATGGACACTGAAGCTTTCTTT.